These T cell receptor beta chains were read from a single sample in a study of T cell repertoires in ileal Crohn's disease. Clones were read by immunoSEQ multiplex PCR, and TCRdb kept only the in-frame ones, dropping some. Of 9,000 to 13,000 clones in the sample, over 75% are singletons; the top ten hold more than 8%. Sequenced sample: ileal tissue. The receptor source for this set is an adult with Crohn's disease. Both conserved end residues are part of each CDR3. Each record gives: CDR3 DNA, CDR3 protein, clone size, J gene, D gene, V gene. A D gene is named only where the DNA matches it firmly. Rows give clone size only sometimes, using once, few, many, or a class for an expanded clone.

TGTGCCAGCAGCTCCGGAGCCTACGAGCAGTACTTC | CASSSGAYEQYF | - | TRBJ2-7 | - | TRBV5-8
TGTGCCAGCAGCTGGGGGTGGGGCGTCGGCACCGGGGAGCTGTTTTTT | CASSWGWGVGTGELFF | - | TRBJ2-2 | - | TRBV5-5
TGTGCCAGCCAAAGCAGGACTAGCGGGTCTGGGGAGCAGTTCTTC | CASQSRTSGSGEQFF | once | TRBJ2-1 | TRBD2 | TRBV2
TGTGCCAGCAGCAAACGGTTCAATCAGCCCCAGCATTTT | CASSKRFNQPQHF | - | TRBJ1-5 | - | TRBV21-1
TGCGCCAGCAGCCAAGTTCCAACAGAAAACAATGAGCAGTTCTTC | CASSQVPTENNEQFF | - | TRBJ2-1 | - | TRBV4-1
TGTGCCAGCAGCCCGGGACCCTCGAACACTGAAGCTTTCTTT | CASSPGPSNTEAFF | once | TRBJ1-1 | - | TRBV7-3
TGTGCCAGCAACACCCAGGACCGGATCAATGAGCAGTTCTTC | CASNTQDRINEQFF | - | TRBJ2-1 | - | TRBV7-2
TGTGCCAGCAGCGCAATGGGGCCAACCCGGGAGACCCAGTACTTC | CASSAMGPTRETQYF | - | TRBJ2-5 | - | TRBV13
TGCAGTGCGAGAGTTAACTATGGCTACACCTTC | CSARVNYGYTF | - | TRBJ1-2 | - | TRBV20-1
TGTGCCAGCTCACCTGCCGGGACAGGCTCCTACGAGCAGTACTTC | CASSPAGTGSYEQYF | - | TRBJ2-7 | TRBD1 | TRBV18
TGTGCCAGCAGCCGGGCGCTTGCGTACTCCTACAATGAGCAGTTCTTC | CASSRALAYSYNEQFF | - | TRBJ2-1 | - | TRBV14
TGTGCCAGCAGCTTAGATCCAGGGGACAAGACCCAGTACTTC | CASSLDPGDKTQYF | - | TRBJ2-5 | - | TRBV7-2
TGTGCCAGCAGCTCCGGACTAGCGGGAGTAGTGAACACCGGGGAGCTGTTTTTT | CASSSGLAGVVNTGELFF | - | TRBJ2-2 | TRBD2 | TRBV7-6
TGTGCCTGGAGTGATTCTACAGGGATTATTGGCTACACCTTC | CAWSDSTGIIGYTF | - | TRBJ1-2 | - | TRBV30
TGTGCCAGCAGCTTGGGACAGGGGGACGGCTACACCTTC | CASSLGQGDGYTF | once | TRBJ1-2 | TRBD1 | TRBV6-4
TGTGCCTGGAGTGTTGGTGGGACAGTCGAAGAGACCCAGTACTTC | CAWSVGGTVEETQYF | - | TRBJ2-5 | TRBD1 | TRBV30
TGTGCCAGCTCACAAAGGACAGGGGGCTTGAATGAGCAGTTCTTC | CASSQRTGGLNEQFF | - | TRBJ2-1 | TRBD1 | TRBV18
TGTGCCAGCAGCTCCTCAAAGACCCAGTACTTC | CASSSSKTQYF | - | TRBJ2-5 | - | TRBV7-2
TGTGCCAGCAGCGCCGGGACCGTTTATGATCAGCCCCAGCATTTT | CASSAGTVYDQPQHF | - | TRBJ1-5 | - | TRBV5-6
TGTGCCAGCTCACCACCATGGGAGCGAGACGAGCAGTACTTC | CASSPPWERDEQYF | - | TRBJ2-7 | - | TRBV18
TGTGCCAGTAGTATTAATGGAGGAGATCAGCCCCAGCATTTT | CASSINGGDQPQHF | - | TRBJ1-5 | - | TRBV19
TGCGCCAGCACCACCGTGGGGAACACTGAAGCTTTCTTT | CASTTVGNTEAFF | - | TRBJ1-1 | - | TRBV5-1
TGTGCCAGCTCACCACAGGGGAACACTGAAGCTTTCTTT | CASSPQGNTEAFF | - | TRBJ1-1 | - | TRBV18
TGTGCCAGTATGGGCAGGTCCTCCGAGCAGTACTTC | CASMGRSSEQYF | few | TRBJ2-7 | - | TRBV19
TGTGCCTGGACACCTAGCGGGTATTACAATGAGCAGTTCTTC | CAWTPSGYYNEQFF | - | TRBJ2-1 | TRBD2 | TRBV30
TGTGCCAGCCTCCCGGTGGGGGGCCATGAGCAGTTCTTC | CASLPVGGHEQFF | - | TRBJ2-1 | - | TRBV7-2
TGCGCCAGCAGCCCCTGGGGAGGGGCCAGTGAAGCTTTCTTT | CASSPWGGASEAFF | - | TRBJ1-1 | - | TRBV5-1
TGTGCCAGCAGCCGGCGGGGGCTGCAAGGCGGGGAGCTGTTTTTT | CASSRRGLQGGELFF | - | TRBJ2-2 | - | TRBV7-3
TGTGCCAGCAGCCCACGGGCTAGCGCCCGCACAGATACGCAGTATTTT | CASSPRASARTDTQYF | - | TRBJ2-3 | - | TRBV7-2
TGTGCCAGCAGCTTAGGACAGAGTGGCACCGGGGAGCTGTTTTTT | CASSLGQSGTGELFF | - | TRBJ2-2 | - | TRBV5-6
TGTGCCACCAGCAGAGCCCAGCCTACAGGGCAGTTCTTC | CATSRAQPTGQFF | - | TRBJ2-1 | - | TRBV15
TGTGCCTGGAGTGGGGACTCGAACCACAATGAGCAGTTCTTC | CAWSGDSNHNEQFF | - | TRBJ2-1 | - | TRBV30
TGTGCCAGCAGCTTATTAGGAGGGGGGACAGGGCGCACTCATTCACCCCTCCACTTT | CASSLLGGGTGRTHSPLHF | large | TRBJ1-6 | TRBD1 | TRBV7-9
TGTGCCTGGACCTCAATAGGGTATGGCTACACCTTC | CAWTSIGYGYTF | - | TRBJ1-2 | - | TRBV30
TGTGCCAGCAGCCCATCAGACAAAACTGAAGCTTTCTTT | CASSPSDKTEAFF | - | TRBJ1-1 | - | TRBV7-9
TGTGCCAGCTCACCTGTGACAGGGAACAATCAGCCCCAGCATTTT | CASSPVTGNNQPQHF | - | TRBJ1-5 | TRBD1 | TRBV18
TGTGCCAGCAGTACAGGGTATCGTGCTGAAGCTTTCTTT | CASSTGYRAEAFF | once | TRBJ1-1 | - | TRBV6-5
TGTGCCAGCGGAGAGCGGGAACCCCTTTACAATGAGCAGTTCTTC | CASGEREPLYNEQFF | - | TRBJ2-1 | TRBD2 | TRBV7-9
TGTGCCAGTAGTACCGGGACAGGGGATCAGCCCCAGCATTTT | CASSTGTGDQPQHF | - | TRBJ1-5 | TRBD1 | TRBV19
TGTGCCAGCAGCGTAGAGGGGGATCTCTCTGGAAACACCATATATTTT | CASSVEGDLSGNTIYF | - | TRBJ1-3 | - | TRBV9
TGTGCCAGCAGCTCAGGACAGGGAGGAAGGGAAAAACTGTTTTTT | CASSSGQGGREKLFF | - | TRBJ1-4 | TRBD1 | TRBV7-2
TGTGCCAGCAGTAAAGGAGCCGAGGCCAAAAACATTCAGTACTTC | CASSKGAEAKNIQYF | - | TRBJ2-4 | - | TRBV6-1
TGTGCCAGCAGCCAAGAATTCGCTGGGACCCAGTACTTC | CASSQEFAGTQYF | - | TRBJ2-5 | - | TRBV4-2
TGTGCCAGCAGCTTGGAATCCGGGAGGGCACGGTTCTTC | CASSLESGRARFF | - | TRBJ2-1 | TRBD2 | TRBV5-4
TGTGCCAGCAGTAGGGACAGGGGGTCAGGTCAGCCCCAGCATTTT | CASSRDRGSGQPQHF | - | TRBJ1-5 | TRBD1 | TRBV27
TGTGCCAGCAGCTCACGCAGGGGGGTCGGCGAGCAGTACTTC | CASSSRRGVGEQYF | - | TRBJ2-7 | - | TRBV7-2
TGCGCCAGCAGCTCTGGGGGTGTGGAGACCCAGTACTTC | CASSSGGVETQYF | - | TRBJ2-5 | - | TRBV5-1
TGTGCCAGCAGGGGACTAGCGGAGACCGGGGAGCTGTTTTTT | CASRGLAETGELFF | - | TRBJ2-2 | TRBD2 | TRBV6-1
TGTGCCAGCAGCCAAGGACTAGCGGCAAGCACAGATACGCAGTATTTT | CASSQGLAASTDTQYF | - | TRBJ2-3 | TRBD2 | TRBV4-2
TGTGCCAGCAGATCGGGGGGGCTTGGGGCCAACGTCCTGACTTTC | CASRSGGLGANVLTF | - | TRBJ2-6 | TRBD2 | TRBV6-1
TGTGCCAGCAGCCCGGCCCAGCCGGACTATGGCTACACCTTC | CASSPAQPDYGYTF | - | TRBJ1-2 | - | TRBV9
TGTGCCAGCAGATCGGGACTAGCGGGAGACCAAGAGACCCAGTACTTC | CASRSGLAGDQETQYF | - | TRBJ2-5 | TRBD2 | TRBV4-2
TGCGCCAGCAGCCAAGATAACCCTATTTCTCATGGCTACACCTTC | CASSQDNPISHGYTF | - | TRBJ1-2 | - | TRBV4-1
TGTGCCACCTCAGGGCAGGGACCGAACACTGAAGCTTTCTTT | CATSGQGPNTEAFF | - | TRBJ1-1 | - | TRBV7-2
TGTGCCAGCAGTTTACTCCAGGGGGCATCTGAAGCTTTCTTT | CASSLLQGASEAFF | - | TRBJ1-1 | TRBD1 | TRBV27
TGTGCCAGTAGTTTTGACAGCCAGAGCTCCTACGAGCAGTACTTC | CASSFDSQSSYEQYF | - | TRBJ2-7 | - | TRBV19
TGTGCCAGCAGTGACGGAGGCGGGGAGCTGTTTTTT | CASSDGGGELFF | - | TRBJ2-2 | - | TRBV6-4
TGTGCCAGCTCACGGACTAGCGGGAGGCCCTACAATGAGCAGTTCTTC | CASSRTSGRPYNEQFF | - | TRBJ2-1 | TRBD2 | TRBV18